This is a list of T cell receptor beta chains from one sample in a study of T cell clusters in autoimmune cytopenias. No DNA is given; TCRdb re-called the multiplex PCR reads and lists each CDR3 protein once. This repertoire includes about 4,400 distinct CDR3 sequences. Input material: peripheral blood. The receptors were sampled from a human donor with an autoimmune cytopenia or autoimmune hepatitis (not recorded which). CDR3s include the opening cysteine and the closing phenylalanine or tryptophan. Clone sizes are given selectively: once, few, many, or a class where the clone is expanded.

clone size	V gene	J gene	CDR3 length	CDR3 protein
medium-sized	TRBV29-1	TRBJ2-5	14	CSVVFGREAETQYF
.	TRBV11-1	TRBJ2-7	12	CASGPGEYEQYF
.	TRBV11-2	TRBJ2-2	16	CASSPGAGGPSGELFF
.	TRBV12-3/TRBV12-4	TRBJ2-2	18	CASSFQLAGEGVTGELFF
medium-sized	TRBV27	TRBJ2-1	15	CASSLSAQVGNEQFF
.	TRBV19	TRBJ2-7	15	CASSTRTSGIYEQYF
.	TRBV5-6	TRBJ1-5	15	CASSFRQGEGQPQHF
.	TRBV7-9	TRBJ1-2	15	CASSWGTGTGEGYTF
.	TRBV30	TRBJ1-5	14	CAWNAAGGNQPQHF
.	TRBV30	TRBJ2-7	12	CAWGSGSYEQYF
medium-sized	TRBV19	TRBJ2-1	18	CASSISGTSGSSYNEQFF
.	TRBV29-1	TRBJ2-7	14	CSVYMAGATGEQYF
.	TRBV19	TRBJ2-1	17	CASSIGLGGLSYNEQFF
.	TRBV6-1	TRBJ2-5	15	CASSTTGGSGETQYF
.	TRBV5-1	TRBJ2-5	11	CASSRQETQYF
large	TRBV19	TRBJ1-2	15	CASSIALLPNYGYTF
.	TRBV27	TRBJ1-5	14	CASLIQPRNQPQHF
.	TRBV30	TRBJ2-1	13	CAWQRAIQAGQFF
.	TRBV30	TRBJ1-6	15	CAWSVRDGGNSPLHF
.	TRBV6-1	TRBJ2-2	14	CATLPQGGTGELFF
.	TRBV19	TRBJ1-1	13	CASSQTPRTEAFF
.	TRBV6-5	TRBJ2-2	15	CASSYVAGNTGELFF
medium-sized	TRBV6-5	TRBJ2-7	15	CASTDGASGSYEQYF
.	TRBV19	TRBJ2-2	13	CASRAPNTGELFF
.	TRBV6-1	TRBJ2-7	16	CASSVEGWSLMYEQYF
.	TRBV18	TRBJ2-1	14	CASSPRTGADEQFF
.	TRBV27	TRBJ1-1	13	CASSLEQHTEAFF
large	TRBV19	TRBJ2-7	15	CASSLAGTRRYEQYF
.	TRBV19	TRBJ2-7	15	CASMPSGVARNEQYF
.	TRBV6-5	TRBJ2-7	15	CASSRLTGGSYEQYF